The 18 T cell receptor beta chains listed next were all sequenced from one sample in a study of blood T cell repertoires in COVID-19 (dated by TCRdb to 2018 to 2020). Libraries were made using the immunoSEQ multiplex PCR assay. In its TCRdb copy, this immuneACCESS table keeps in-frame sequences only and misses some clones. Where compared with another copy, unresolved V genes explain less than half of these, and the others have no known cause. This sample is represented by over 200,000 clones; approximately 86% of them were singletons. The ten top clones hold about 0.64% of the sample. The sequencing sample was made of peripheral blood. The receptors shown here come from a human donor in a cohort sampled during active COVID-19.

The J gene is TRBJ1-2, the V gene TRBV18; TRBD1 aligns across 7 bases. CDR3 size: 17 residues. J lost 4 bases, V lost 5 bases, and 16 bases had no gene match. Germline-derived CDR1 and CDR2 are KGHSH and LQKENI. The CDR3 bases are TGTGCCAGCTCAACCCCAGGACAGGCGCCCGGATTCTATGGCTACACCTTC. Encoded protein: CASSTPGQAPGFYGYTF.

This sequence joins TRBV18 and TRBJ2-2; D remains unclear. This CDR3 is 12 amino acids long. V dropped 4 bases and J dropped 3 bases, with 3 bases sitting between them. CDR1 is KGHSH, CDR2 LQKENI, per germline. The CDR3 nucleotides are TGTGCCAGCTCACGAGACACCGGGGAGCTGTTTTTT. This translates into CASSRDTGELFF.

The chain links TRBV6-1 to TRBJ2-3; D might be TRBD1 (6 bases). The CDR3 is made up of 16 amino acids. V was trimmed by 2 bases and J by 4 bases, leaving 16 bases between them. From germline, CDR1 is MNHNS and CDR2 SASEGT. The DNA of the CDR3 is TGTGCCAGCAGTGAACTAGCCGGGAAGGGGGCAGATACGCAGTATTTT. Amino acid sequence: CASSELAGKGADTQYF.

The chain carries TRBV10-3 and TRBJ1-2; 8 bases line up with TRBD1. Trimming cost V 6 bases and J 5 bases; bases outside gene matches: 8. This CDR3 is built from 14 residues. Germline CDR1 ENHRY, CDR2 SYGVKD. CDR3 sequence: CAIRADREDYGYTF. In nucleotides, the CDR3 is TGTGCCATCAGGGCGGACAGGGAAGATTATGGCTACACCTTC.

The rearrangement joins TRBV18 to TRBJ1-2, with a tentative D call TRBD1 (6 bases). V lost 6 bases, J lost 11 bases, and 19 bases lay in between. From germline, CDR1 is KGHSH and CDR2 LQKENI. The CDR3 has 13 amino acids. The CDR3 is CASSPQGGSEYTF. The CDR3 region has the DNA TGTGCCAGCTCGCCTCAAGGGGGAAGTGAATACACCTTC.

About this clone itself: One end of the junction fails to match germline, which may point to a read error. V gene TRBV4-3 combines with J gene TRBJ2-7, with TRBD2 as a possible D gene (5 bases). Germline CDR1 is LGHNA and CDR2 is YSLEER. The CDR3 consists of 12 residues. Here the CDR3 reads CASSQDPRGSNF. In nucleotides, the CDR3 is TGCGCCAGCAGCCAAGATCCCCGGGGATCCAACTTC.

This rearrangement joins TRBV5-4 to TRBJ1-2; 8 positions match TRBD1. This CDR3 has 14 amino acids. Germline trimming cut 4 bases from V and 4 bases from J; bases unmatched to any gene: 6. Germline V gene sequence: CDR1 SGHNT, CDR2 YYREEE (reference sequence). CDR3 in DNA: TGTGCCAGCAGCGCCGACAGGGGAATCTATGGCTACACCTTC. Protein sequence: CASSADRGIYGYTF.

V gene TRBV11-3 combines with J gene TRBJ1-1; D might be TRBD1 (6 bases). V dropped 3 bases and J dropped 0 bases, with 8 bases sitting between them. Germline loops: CDR1 SGHNT, CDR2 YENEEA. There are 14 residues in the CDR3. Here the CDR3 reads CASSLDSLNTEAFF. The CDR3 DNA is TGTGCCAGCAGCTTGGACAGCCTGAACACTGAAGCTTTCTTT.

This clone was counted a few times. The rearrangement joins TRBV19 to TRBJ1-3; D possibly corresponds to TRBD1 (5 bases). Germline V gene data show CDR1 as LNHDA and CDR2 as SQIVND (reference sequence). V was cut by 3 bases and J by 0 bases, with 12 bases left in between. The CDR3 extends over 16 amino acids. CDR3 in amino acids: CASSMSREGSGNTIYF. The CDR3 DNA sequence: TGTGCCAGTAGTATGAGCAGGGAGGGCTCTGGAAACACCATATATTTT.

V gene TRBV18 combines with J gene TRBJ2-3; 10 nucleotides align to TRBD2. CDR1 is KGHSH and CDR2 is LQKENI in the germline V gene. The V gene end was trimmed by 3 bases and the J gene end by 6 bases; junction bases not matched to a gene: 9. The CDR3 covers 16 residues. The CDR3 DNA follows: TGTGCCAGCTCACCGTCCCTAGCGGGGGCGGGGGATACGCAGTATTTT. Protein: CASSPSLAGAGDTQYF.

This clone was seen just once. V gene TRBV7-9 combines with J gene TRBJ2-3, with TRBD1 as a possible D gene (6 bases). Looked up from germline, CDR1 is SEHNR and CDR2 is FQNEAQ (reference sequence). The CDR3 totals 17 residues. Between the trimmed V and J ends, which lost 5 bases and 2 bases, there was a span of 20 bases. The CDR3 DNA follows: TGTGCCAGCAGCAAAAGGGTACAGGGTGGGTACACAGATACGCAGTATTTT. The encoded protein is CASSKRVQGGYTDTQYF.

This clone was seen more than once but under ten times. V gene TRBV28 combines with J gene TRBJ1-2; TRBD1 matches 12 bases. With 7 bases clipped from V and 0 bases from J, the junction kept 12 bases outside the gene matches. The CDR3 loop spans 18 amino acids. The germline V gene has CDR1 MDHEN and CDR2 SYDVKM. The CDR3 DNA is TGTGCCAGCATCCGACCCCGGGACAGGGGGCGAGCTAACTATGGCTACACCTTC. Residues: CASIRPRDRGRANYGYTF.

The genes are TRBV30 and TRBJ1-2; D remains ambiguous. Germline CDR1 GTSNPN, CDR2 SVGIG (reference sequence). This CDR3 spans 12 amino acids. V lost 3 bases and J 1 base, leaving 6 bases between the germline ends. The CDR3 DNA reads as TGTGCCTGGAGCCAGATTAACTATGGCTACACCTTC. Residues: CAWSQINYGYTF.

CDR3 residues: CASRVGVDYGYTF. The CDR3 DNA follows: TGTGCCAGCAGAGTAGGGGTAGACTATGGCTACACCTTC. The chain links TRBV6-5 to TRBJ1-2; tentatively, D is TRBD1 (5 bases). The germline CDR1 and CDR2 sequences are MNHEY and SVGAGI. The CDR3 has 13 amino acids. V lost 6 bases, J lost 3 bases, and 11 bases lay in between.

Comments on this clone: The same CDR3 arises from other DNA sequences in this sample as well. The gene calls are TRBV7-2 and TRBJ2-7; D not certain. Trimming shortened V by 0 bases and J by 0 bases, and 6 bases separated the two germline ends. This CDR3 contains 14 residues. CDR1 SGHTA and CDR2 FQGNSA come from the germline V gene. For the CDR3, the DNA is TGTGCCAGCAGCTTAGCAAGGAGCTCCTACGAGCAGTACTTC. It is translated as CASSLARSSYEQYF.

This chain's CDR3 is CASSQDLNGQNNSPLHF. DNA for the CDR3: TGCGCCAGCAGCCAAGATTTGAATGGACAGAATAATTCACCCCTCCACTTT. V gene TRBV4-3 combines with J gene TRBJ1-6, with D possibly being TRBD1 (6 bases). Germline-derived CDR1 and CDR2 are LGHNA and YSLEER. There are 17 residues in the CDR3. The V and J ends lost 0 bases and 5 bases respectively, with 14 bases between them.

The chain combines TRBV15 with TRBJ2-7; no definite D call. Trimming cost V 0 bases and J 3 bases, with 6 bases left between them. The length of the CDR3 is 13 residues. The germline V gene encodes CDR1 LNHNV and CDR2 YYDKDF (reference sequence). CDR3 sequence reads: CATSRDKSYEQYF. The CDR3 DNA reads as TGTGCCACCAGCAGAGACAAGAGCTACGAGCAGTACTTC.

This sequence joins TRBV18 and TRBJ2-1; 7 bases fit TRBD2. The CDR3 consists of 18 residues. In germline, CDR1 is KGHSH, CDR2 LQKENI. The V gene end was trimmed by 1 base and the J gene end by 5 bases; junction bases not matched to a gene: 14. The CDR3 here is CASSPRAPGGRGNNEQFF. CDR3 DNA sequence: TGTGCCAGCTCACCACGGGCACCCGGCGGGAGAGGTAACAATGAGCAGTTCTTC.